Shown below are 25 T cell receptor beta chains from a single sample sequenced in a study of shared clonotypes between healthy human individuals. Sequencing was performed with immunoSEQ multiplex PCR; in TCRdb, only in-frame clones are kept and a portion is missing. The sample shows some 1,400,000 clones, 95% to 97% of them seen only once. Sequenced sample: naive CD4+ T cells sorted from blood. Subset defined: CD45RA+ positively selected. The receptors were sampled from a man aged 25-40 years in good health.

This sequence joins TRBV7-9 and TRBJ2-2; 9 nucleotides agree with TRBD1. The CDR3 is made up of 19 amino acids. Germline V gene lookup returns CDR1 SEHNR and CDR2 FQNEAQ (reference sequence). V shed 4 bases, J shed 4 bases, and the junction held 16 bases outside the gene matches. Written as DNA, the CDR3 is TGTGCCAGCAGCTATAAGAAGCCGGGACAGGGAGACTCCACCGGGGAGCTGTTTTTT. Translated, it gives CASSYKKPGQGDSTGELFF.

This chain connects TRBV7-9 to TRBJ2-5; TRBD1 matches 11 bases. J gave up 5 bases and V 4 bases, and 3 bases lay outside the gene matches. Germline CDR1 reads SEHNR; CDR2 reads FQNEAQ (reference sequence). CDR3 length: 14 amino acids. The CDR3 coding sequence is TGTGCCAGCAGCTGGACAGGGGGCTGGGAGACCCAGTACTTC. It encodes CASSWTGGWETQYF.

The rearrangement links TRBV5-4 to TRBJ2-7; 8 nucleotides match TRBD2. This CDR3 comprises 13 residues. Germline assignment: CDR1 SGHNT and CDR2 YYREEE (reference sequence). The ends lost 5 bases at V and 2 bases at J; junction bases unmatched: 3. Written as DNA, the CDR3 is TGTGCCAGCAGTTATAGCGGGGCCTACGAGCAGTACTTC. It is translated as CASSYSGAYEQYF.

This clone was found once. The chain recombines TRBV28 with TRBJ2-6; 7 nucleotides align to TRBD1. The CDR3 contains 18 residues. Germline V CDR1 and CDR2: MDHEN, SYDVKM. Trimming at V came to 4 bases and at J to 3 bases, leaving 12 bases not matched to a gene. The CDR3 loop is CASSSNLLGGGGANVLTF. CDR3 nucleotides: TGTGCCAGCAGTTCCAATTTACTAGGGGGCGGTGGGGCCAACGTCCTGACTTTC.

This chain uses TRBV19 with TRBJ1-2, with D perhaps matching TRBD1 (5 bases). Germline CDR1 is LNHDA and CDR2 is SQIVND (reference sequence). V was trimmed by 5 bases and J by 0 bases, leaving 13 bases between them. The CDR3 is made up of 15 amino acids. As DNA, the CDR3 is TGTGCCAGTAGTGCCCCGGGACGCCCTAACTATGGCTACACCTTC. Its protein is CASSAPGRPNYGYTF.

V is TRBV15 and J is TRBJ1-4; 7 positions match TRBD1. The CDR3 has 13 residues. CDR1 and CDR2 (germline): LNHNV, YYDKDF (reference sequence). The J segment lost 8 bases and the V segment lost 0 bases, leaving 0 bases of the junction unmatched. The CDR3 sequence: CATSREDREKLFF. The CDR3 DNA reads as TGTGCCACCAGCAGAGAGGACAGGGAAAAACTGTTTTTT.

The rearrangement joins TRBV18 to TRBJ1-5; possible D gene TRBD1, 5 bases. Trimming took off 0 bases at V and 5 bases at J, with 14 bases between the two ends. The CDR3 has 16 residues. Germline CDR1 is KGHSH and CDR2 is LQKENI. The CDR3 DNA reads TGTGCCAGCTCACCACCCGGAGGGATAGGGGATCAGCCCCAGCATTTT. It codes for CASSPPGGIGDQPQHF.

The chain recombines TRBV9 with TRBJ2-5; 14 nucleotides agree with TRBD2. CDR1 and CDR2 (germline): SGDLS, YYNGEE. This CDR3 region has 18 residues. J gave up 1 base and V 0 bases, and 5 bases lay outside the gene matches. The CDR3, as DNA: TGTGCCAGCAGCGTAGGTCAGGGGACTAGCGGGAGCCAAGAGACCCAGTACTTC. This sequence encodes CASSVGQGTSGSQETQYF.

The table lists this clone with a few counts. The J gene is TRBJ2-1, the V gene TRBV7-9; 8 bases align to TRBD2. CDR3 length: 15 residues. Germline V gives CDR1 SEHNR, CDR2 FQNEAQ (reference sequence). The J segment lost 4 bases and the V segment lost 5 bases, leaving 7 bases of the junction unmatched. CDR3: CASSIGTRLYNEQFF. The CDR3 nucleotides read TGTGCCAGCAGCATCGGGACTAGATTGTACAATGAGCAGTTCTTC.

CDR3 in DNA: TGTGCCAGCAGTCTAGGTGGGGCCGAGCAGTACTTC. The encoded protein is CASSLGGAEQYF. The chain is built from TRBV5-6 and TRBJ2-7; tentative D call: TRBD1 (5 bases). Germline CDR1 and CDR2: SGHDT and YYEEEE. The CDR3 extends over 12 amino acids. Trimming shortened V by 5 bases and J by 6 bases, and 12 bases separated the two germline ends.

The rearrangement links TRBV27 to TRBJ2-5, with 7 bases fitting TRBD1. The V segment lost 5 bases and the J segment 0 bases; nucleotides outside the gene matches: 6. This CDR3 spans 15 amino acids. From germline, CDR1 is MNHEY and CDR2 SMNVEV (reference sequence). CDR3 DNA: TGTGCCAGCAGTAAGGGACAGACTGACCAAGAGACCCAGTACTTC. It specifies CASSKGQTDQETQYF.

The chain couples TRBV11-3 to TRBJ2-7, with 11 nucleotides matching TRBD1. The CDR3 is 15 amino acids. Losses at the gene ends were 5 bases for V and 1 base for J; bases not matched to a gene: 4. Germline V gene data show CDR1 as SGHNT and CDR2 as YENEEA. This chain's CDR3 is CASSKGQGASYEQYF. The CDR3 DNA sequence: TGTGCCAGCAGCAAAGGACAGGGGGCTTCCTACGAGCAGTACTTC. Together with reference TRBV11-3 and TRBJ2-7, the CDR3 gives the full variable domain: EAGVVQSPRYKIIEKKQPVAFWCNPISGHNTLYWYLQNLGQGPELLIRYENEEAVDDSQLPKDRFSAERLKGVDSTLKIQPAELGDSAVYLCASSKGQGASYEQYFGPGTRLTVT.

V gene TRBV5-1 combines with J gene TRBJ2-5, with D uncertain. The CDR3 covers 15 residues. The V and J ends lost 4 bases and 5 bases respectively, with 18 bases between them. Germline loops: CDR1 SGHRS, CDR2 YFSETQ. In nucleotides, the CDR3 is TGCGCCAGCAGCGCGCTAGGACGGGTGGGGGAGACCCAGTACTTC. Its translation is CASSALGRVGETQYF.

The V and J genes are TRBV29-1 and TRBJ2-7; TRBD1 is a possible D gene (5 bases). This CDR3 has 13 residues. V lost 6 bases and J 3 bases, leaving 15 bases between the germline ends. Germline assignment: CDR1 SQVTM and CDR2 ANQGSEA. This CDR3 is CSVTVRTGYEQYF. The CDR3 DNA reads TGCAGCGTCACCGTACGTACAGGCTACGAGCAGTACTTC.

This chain links TRBV5-1 with TRBJ2-3; no firm D call. Germline V gene data show CDR1 as SGHRS and CDR2 as YFSETQ. Trimming removed 1 base from V and 0 bases from J, with 12 bases in between. The CDR3 spans 16 residues. The CDR3 protein is CASSLLLSGSTDTQYF. CDR3 nucleotide sequence: TGCGCCAGCAGCTTGCTTCTTTCCGGGAGCACAGATACGCAGTATTTT.

The V gene is TRBV30, the J gene TRBJ2-7; 9 positions agree with TRBD1. This CDR3 is 14 amino acids long. Germline V lookup: CDR1 GTSNPN, CDR2 SVGIG (reference sequence). J was trimmed by 3 bases and V by 3 bases; bases with no gene match: 6. CDR3 DNA: TGTGCCTGGAGCCCCGACAGGGGGAACTACGAGCAGTACTTC. Residues: CAWSPDRGNYEQYF.

The J gene is TRBJ2-5, the V gene TRBV28; 7 bases agree with TRBD1. V was clipped by 6 bases and J by 7 bases; unmatched bases: 8. Germline lookup yields CDR1 MDHEN and CDR2 SYDVKM. The CDR3 is 13 residues long. DNA for the CDR3: TGTGCCAGCAGCCCGACAGGGCGCGGGACCCAGTACTTC. Protein sequence: CASSPTGRGTQYF. Variable domain in full (rest from reference TRBV28 and TRBJ2-5): DVKVTQSSRYLVKRTGEKVFLECVQDMDHENMFWYRQDPGLGLRLIYFSYDVKMKEKGDIPEGYSVSREKKERFSLILESASTNQTSMYLCASSPTGRGTQYFGPGTRLLVL.

The chain carries TRBV20-1 and TRBJ2-1, with D perhaps matching TRBD2 (6 bases). V lost 4 bases and J lost 14, with 15 bases in between. The CDR3 loop spans 11 amino acids. Germline CDR1 DFQATT, CDR2 SNEGSKA (reference sequence). The CDR3 coding sequence is TGCAGTGCTAATGGAGGGAGTATCAAGTTCTTC. It codes for CSANGGSIKFF.

This clone was observed once. The chain carries TRBV7-2 and TRBJ2-7; possibly TRBD2 for D (6 bases). Germline V gene sequence: CDR1 SGHTA, CDR2 FQGNSA. The V gene lost 1 base and the J gene lost 4 bases, with 17 bases spanning the gap. The CDR3 has 16 amino acids. The CDR3 protein is CASSLVGGVGMYEQYF. CDR3 coding DNA: TGTGCCAGCAGCTTAGTTGGAGGGGTAGGTATGTACGAGCAGTACTTC.

The chain has TRBV10-3 and TRBJ1-2; a weak D match, TRBD1 (5 bases). This CDR3 comprises 16 residues. CDR1 and CDR2 from the germline V gene are ENHRY and SYGVKD. V lost 2 bases, J lost 4 bases, and 17 bases lay in between. CDR3 coding DNA: TGTGCCATCAGTGAGGCGTTGGGAGGGGTTGGCTATGGCTACACCTTC. It translates to CAISEALGGVGYGYTF.

The chain combines TRBV18 with TRBJ2-7; no clear D. Trimming left V 3 bases short and J 2 bases short, with 23 bases between. Germline CDR1 KGHSH, CDR2 LQKENI. The CDR3 runs 18 residues. DNA of the CDR3: TGTGCCAGCTCACCTTTAACCCGTTCTGGGCATCTGACCTACGAGCAGTACTTC. This translates into CASSPLTRSGHLTYEQYF.

The chain joins TRBV9 to TRBJ2-7; a possible D gene is TRBD2 (6 bases). V dropped 4 bases and J dropped 3 bases, with 17 bases sitting between them. Germline assignment: CDR1 SGDLS and CDR2 YYNGEE. This CDR3 region has 15 residues. CDR3 sequence: CASSPRGGGFYEQYF. CDR3 DNA: TGTGCCAGCAGCCCCCGGGGCGGAGGGTTCTACGAGCAGTACTTC.

The chain joins TRBV29-1 to TRBJ2-7, with 11 bases identical to TRBD2. CDR1 SQVTM and CDR2 ANQGSEA come from the germline V gene. The CDR3 is 13 residues long. Germline trimming cut 6 bases from V and 4 bases from J; bases unmatched to any gene: 5. This chain's CDR3 is CSVAGLAAYEQYF. The CDR3 DNA reads TGCAGCGTAGCGGGACTAGCGGCGTACGAGCAGTACTTC.

The genes are TRBV29-1 and TRBJ2-7, with 9 positions matching TRBD1. The CDR3 contains 13 residues. Germline CDR1 is SQVTM and CDR2 is ANQGSEA. V lost 5 bases to trimming and J lost 6 bases; unmatched junction nucleotides: 8. The CDR3 DNA reads as TGCAGCGTTCGCCAGGGGACAGGGTCCGAGCAGTACTTC. Encoded protein: CSVRQGTGSEQYF.

The V call is TRBV25-1, the J call TRBJ2-5, with 14 bases fitting TRBD2. The J segment lost 4 bases and the V segment lost 4 bases, leaving 11 bases of the junction unmatched. The CDR3 spans 18 residues. The germline V gene encodes CDR1 MGHDK and CDR2 SYGVNS. The CDR3 loop reads CASSVFGGTSGRRETQYF. In DNA, the CDR3 is TGTGCCAGCAGTGTCTTTGGAGGGACTAGCGGGAGAAGAGAGACCCAGTACTTC. The full variable domain, rest sourced from reference TRBV25-1 and TRBJ2-5, is EADIYQTPRYLVIGTGKKITLECSQTMGHDKMYWYQQDPGMELHLIHYSYGVNSTEKGDLSSESTVSRIRTEHFPLTLESARPSHTSQYLCASSVFGGTSGRRETQYFGPGTRLLVL.